These 8 T cell receptor beta chains originate from one sample sequenced in a study of blood T cell repertoires in COVID-19. Libraries were prepared by immunoSEQ multiplex PCR; TCRdb keeps only in-frame clonotypes and omits some of them. The data contain hundreds of thousands of clones, 82% of them seen just once; the ten biggest clones take up 3.6%. Sequencing input: peripheral blood. The receptors derive from an elderly woman with acute or convalescent COVID-19.

The rearrangement links TRBV18 to TRBJ1-1; a possible D gene is TRBD1 (5 bases). The germline V gene encodes CDR1 KGHSH and CDR2 LQKENI. This CDR3 comprises 13 residues. Trimming cost V 5 bases and J 1 base, with 8 bases left between them. The CDR3 is CASSGDRNTEAFF. CDR3 nucleotide sequence: TGTGCCAGCTCAGGAGACAGGAACACTGAAGCTTTCTTT.

The V and J genes are TRBV15 and TRBJ2-5; D unclear. CDR1 LNHNV and CDR2 YYDKDF come from the germline V gene (reference sequence). Between the trimmed V and J ends, which lost 0 bases and 5 bases, there was a span of 10 bases. This CDR3 region has 14 residues. The CDR3 nucleotides read TGTGCCACCAGCAGAGACGGTATCGGGGAGACCCAGTACTTC. It codes for CATSRDGIGETQYF.

This chain connects TRBV28 to TRBJ1-5; D gene unclear. The germline V gene has CDR1 MDHEN and CDR2 SYDVKM. The V end lost 6 bases, the J end lost 5 bases, and 8 bases lay between the germline ends. The CDR3 length is 12 residues. The CDR3 DNA reads TGTGCCAGCAGGGAAAGCGATCAGCCCCAGCATTTT. The encoded protein is CASRESDQPQHF. The full variable domain, completed using reference TRBV28 and TRBJ1-5, is DVKVTQSSRYLVKRTGEKVFLECVQDMDHENMFWYRQDPGLGLRLIYFSYDVKMKEKGDIPEGYSVSREKKERFSLILESASTNQTSMYLCASRESDQPQHFGDGTRLSIL.

With regard to this clone: One end of the junction is discordant with germline, which a read error may explain. The gene calls are TRBV6-1 and TRBJ2-7, with TRBD2 matching 10 bases. Germline V gene sequence: CDR1 MNHNS, CDR2 SASEGT. The CDR3 spans 15 residues. The CDR3 spells CASREGTSVIYEQYF. In DNA, the CDR3 is TGTGCCAGCAGGGAAGGGACTAGCGTAATTTACGAGCAGTACTTC.

The rearrangement links TRBV19 to TRBJ1-1; 8 nucleotides line up with TRBD1. From germline, CDR1 is LNHDA and CDR2 SQIVND (reference sequence). V was clipped by 1 base and J by 4 bases; unmatched bases: 5. This CDR3 comprises 15 residues. CDR3 residues: CASSIGQGAGTEAFF. CDR3 sequence (DNA): TGTGCCAGTAGTATAGGGCAGGGGGCAGGCACTGAAGCTTTCTTT. The full variable domain, rest sourced from reference TRBV19 and TRBJ1-1, is DGGITQSPKYLFRKEGQNVTLSCEQNLNHDAMYWYRQDPGQGLRLIYYSQIVNDFQKGDIAEGYSVSREKKESFPLTVTSAQKNPTAFYLCASSIGQGAGTEAFFGQGTRLTVV.

The J gene is TRBJ2-5, the V gene TRBV5-1; D is possibly TRBD2 (6 bases). Trimming took off 1 base at V and 1 base at J, with 8 bases between the two ends. Germline V gene sequence: CDR1 SGHRS, CDR2 YFSETQ. This CDR3 is 14 amino acids long. CDR3 loop: CASSLLGLQETQYF. CDR3 coding DNA: TGCGCCAGCAGCTTGCTGGGACTCCAAGAGACCCAGTACTTC.

In its sample, this clone was seen once. This chain connects TRBV25-1 to TRBJ1-1, with 10 bases lining up with TRBD1. Germline V gene lookup returns CDR1 MGHDK and CDR2 SYGVNS. V shed 4 bases and J 8 bases; nucleotides not matched to a gene: 1. The length of the CDR3 is 12 residues. The CDR3 nucleotides read TGTGCCAGCAGTGGGGGACAGGGGGAAGCTTTCTTT. Protein: CASSGGQGEAFF.

This clone was recorded once. The chain links TRBV4-1 to TRBJ2-3, with D uncertain. The germline CDR1 and CDR2 sequences are MGHRA and YSYEKL. V gave up 4 bases and J gave up 2 bases, with 10 bases separating them. The length of the CDR3 is 14 residues. CDR3 amino acids: CASSLGQFTDTQYF. Here the CDR3 DNA reads TGCGCCAGCAGCCTGGGCCAGTTCACAGATACGCAGTATTTT.